This T cell receptor beta chain was sequenced for a study of spatial heterogeneity in lung cancer. Background on the study: A T cell module score from matched bulk RNA-seq correlated strongly with TCR transcript counts in tumor regions.

Indicated time point: sample taken at primary tumor resection. Whole-study findings and limits: Higher tumor mutation counts went along with higher counts of expanded intratumoral alpha and beta TCRs.

Regarding this clonotype: Its antigen is unknown.

TCRdb used MiXCR to reprocess the 5' RACE reads, holding one entry per CDR3 protein. The repertoire holds about 6,000 distinct CDR3 sequences, with 7.5% to 9.5% as singletons. Specimen: lung tumor tissue, collected at surgery. The sequence was obtained from a female donor with early-stage non-small cell lung cancer.

CDR3 bases: TGCGCCAGCAGCCCCGGGACAGGGGTTTACTATGGCTACACCTTC. It specifies CASSPGTGVYYGYTF. This sequence joins TRBV4-3 and TRBJ1-2; 10 bases map to TRBD1. This CDR3 has 15 amino acids. V shed 4 bases, J shed 3 bases, and the junction held 5 bases outside the gene matches. Germline-derived CDR1 and CDR2 are LGHNA and YSLEER.